These 9 T cell receptor beta chains share one sample of origin, sequenced in a study of blood T cell repertoires in COVID-19. Data came from immunoSEQ multiplex PCR; TCRdb stores just in-frame clones and leaves some out. The sample consists of some 48,000 clones, roughly 88% of them appearing once. Sample: peripheral blood. These receptors originate from a human donor in a cohort sampled during active COVID-19.

The CDR3 loop is CASSYSMAVNTEAFF. In DNA form, the CDR3 reads TGTGCCAGCAGTTACTCGATGGCCGTTAACACTGAAGCTTTCTTT. The chain couples TRBV6-6 to TRBJ1-1, with D unclear. The V gene lost 0 bases and the J gene lost 2 bases, with 10 bases spanning the gap. This CDR3 contains 15 residues. Germline CDR1 reads MNHNY; CDR2 reads SVGAGI (reference sequence).

The chain has TRBV9 and TRBJ1-1; D is unclear. Trimming shortened V by 4 bases and J by 3 bases, and 13 bases separated the two germline ends. The length of the CDR3 is 14 residues. CDR1 and CDR2 from the germline V gene are SGDLS and YYNGEE. CDR3 in DNA: TGTGCCAGCAGCCACAGCCAGGTGGACACTGAAGCTTTCTTT. Its protein product is CASSHSQVDTEAFF.

CDR3 nucleotide sequence: TGTGCCAGCAGCTTGTCAGGGTCACGTCAGCCCCAGCATTTT. Amino acid sequence: CASSLSGSRQPQHF. The chain carries TRBV7-9 and TRBJ1-5; TRBD1 might be the D (5 bases). V shed 3 bases and J shed 6 bases, with 12 bases lying between them. This CDR3 comprises 14 residues. The germline V gene has CDR1 SEHNR and CDR2 FQNEAQ (reference sequence).

V and J are TRBV15 and TRBJ1-4; 10 nucleotides line up with TRBD1. The J segment lost 8 bases and the V segment lost 1 base, leaving 7 bases of the junction unmatched. CDR1 is LNHNV and CDR2 is YYDKDF in the germline V gene (reference sequence). This CDR3 spans 16 amino acids. CDR3 DNA: TGTGCCACCAGCAGAGTTCGACAGGGGGCGCAAGAAAAACTGTTTTTT. This sequence encodes CATSRVRQGAQEKLFF.

A single count supports this clone. V usage is TRBV29-1 and J usage is TRBJ1-2; 9 bases agree with TRBD1. The germline gives CDR1 SQVTM, CDR2 ANQGSEA. The J segment lost 10 bases and the V segment lost 1 base, leaving 16 bases of the junction unmatched. The CDR3 loop spans 16 amino acids. The CDR3 DNA is TGCAGCGTTGAAGCGTACCGTCTGGACAGGGGAAGTATCTACACCTTC. Amino acid sequence: CSVEAYRLDRGSIYTF.

The chain combines TRBV19 with TRBJ2-1; weak D call: TRBD1 (6 bases). From germline, CDR1 is LNHDA and CDR2 SQIVND (reference sequence). This CDR3 is built from 17 residues. V was trimmed by 0 bases and J by 2 bases, leaving 14 bases between them. This chain's CDR3 is CASSIDLGSGAYNEQFF. CDR3 in DNA: TGTGCCAGTAGTATAGATCTCGGGTCAGGGGCCTACAATGAGCAGTTCTTC.

In nucleotides, the CDR3 is TGTGCCATCAGTGAAGGGCTAGCAGAACACACAGATACGCAGTATTTT. Protein product: CAISEGLAEHTDTQYF. The chain uses TRBV10-3 and TRBJ2-3; the D gene is possibly TRBD2 (5 bases). The germline V gene has CDR1 ENHRY and CDR2 SYGVKD. CDR3 size: 16 residues. Trimming took off 3 bases at V and 2 bases at J, with 15 bases between the two ends.

The rearrangement joins TRBV30 to TRBJ2-7, with a possible D match to TRBD2 (7 bases). The germline V gene encodes CDR1 GTSNPN and CDR2 SVGIG (reference sequence). Trimming left V 7 bases short and J 6 bases short, with 19 bases between. There are 13 residues in the CDR3. The CDR3 sequence: CALAWGGTGEQYF. CDR3 DNA: TGTGCCTTGGCATGGGGGGGCACGGGCGAGCAGTACTTC.

The chain recombines TRBV18 with TRBJ2-3; TRBD2 might be the D (5 bases). V lost 2 bases, J lost 4 bases, and 10 bases lay in between. The V gene's germline CDR1 is KGHSH and CDR2 LQKENI. The CDR3 sequence is 14 residues long. The CDR3 reads CASSPRNGADTQYF. The CDR3 coding sequence is TGTGCCAGCTCACCAAGGAACGGGGCAGATACGCAGTATTTT.